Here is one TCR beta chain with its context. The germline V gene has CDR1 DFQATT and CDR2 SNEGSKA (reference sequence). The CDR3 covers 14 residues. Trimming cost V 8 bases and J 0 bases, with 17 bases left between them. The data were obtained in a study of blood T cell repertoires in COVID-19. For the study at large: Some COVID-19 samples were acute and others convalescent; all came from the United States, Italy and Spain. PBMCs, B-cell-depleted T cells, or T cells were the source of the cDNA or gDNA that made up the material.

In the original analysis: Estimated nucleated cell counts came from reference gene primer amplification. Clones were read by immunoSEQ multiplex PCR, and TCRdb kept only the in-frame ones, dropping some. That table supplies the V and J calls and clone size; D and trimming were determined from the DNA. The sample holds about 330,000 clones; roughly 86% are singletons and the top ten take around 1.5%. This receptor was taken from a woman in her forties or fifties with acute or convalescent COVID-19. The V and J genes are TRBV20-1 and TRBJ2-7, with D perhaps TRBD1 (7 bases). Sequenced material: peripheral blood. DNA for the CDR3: TGCAGTCCCAGTGGAGGGGGCAGCTCCTACGAGCAGTACTTC. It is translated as CSPSGGGSSYEQYF.